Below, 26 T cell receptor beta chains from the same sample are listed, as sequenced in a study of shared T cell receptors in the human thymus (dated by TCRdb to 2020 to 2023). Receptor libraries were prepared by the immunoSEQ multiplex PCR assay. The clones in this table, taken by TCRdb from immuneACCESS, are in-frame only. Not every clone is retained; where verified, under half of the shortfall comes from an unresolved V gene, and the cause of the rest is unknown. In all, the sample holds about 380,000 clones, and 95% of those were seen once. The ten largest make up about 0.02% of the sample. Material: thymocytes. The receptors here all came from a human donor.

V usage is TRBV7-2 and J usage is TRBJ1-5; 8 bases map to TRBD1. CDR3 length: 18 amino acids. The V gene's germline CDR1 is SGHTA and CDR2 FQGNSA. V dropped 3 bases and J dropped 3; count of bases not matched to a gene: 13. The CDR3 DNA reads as TGTGCCAGCAGCTTGGAGGCGGGGAGGGACAGGTCCAATCAGCCCCAGCATTTT. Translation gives CASSLEAGRDRSNQPQHF.

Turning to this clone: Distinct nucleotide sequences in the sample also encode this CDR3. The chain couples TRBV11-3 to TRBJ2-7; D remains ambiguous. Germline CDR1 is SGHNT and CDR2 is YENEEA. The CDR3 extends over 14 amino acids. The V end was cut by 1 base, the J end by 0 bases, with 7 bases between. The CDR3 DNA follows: TGTGCCAGCAGCTTAGCAGGCCCCTCCTACGAGCAGTACTTC. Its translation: CASSLAGPSYEQYF.

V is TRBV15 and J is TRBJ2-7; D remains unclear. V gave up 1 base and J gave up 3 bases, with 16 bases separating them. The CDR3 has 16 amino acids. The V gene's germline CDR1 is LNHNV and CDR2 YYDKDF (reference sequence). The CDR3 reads CATSRVPGYPHYEQYF. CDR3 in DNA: TGTGCCACCAGCAGAGTTCCAGGATACCCACACTACGAGCAGTACTTC.

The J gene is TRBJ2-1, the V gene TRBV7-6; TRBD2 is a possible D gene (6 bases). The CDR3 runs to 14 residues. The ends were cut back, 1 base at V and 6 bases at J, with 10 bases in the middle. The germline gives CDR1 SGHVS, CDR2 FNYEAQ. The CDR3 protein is CASSLGVGGNEQFF. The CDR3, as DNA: TGTGCCAGCAGCTTAGGGGTGGGAGGCAATGAGCAGTTCTTC.

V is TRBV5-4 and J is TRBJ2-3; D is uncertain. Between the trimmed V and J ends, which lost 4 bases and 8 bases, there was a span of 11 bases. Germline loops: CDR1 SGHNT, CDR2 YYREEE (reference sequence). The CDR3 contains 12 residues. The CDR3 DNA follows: TGTGCCAGCAGCCCCGTCATGGGTACGCAGTATTTT. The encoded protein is CASSPVMGTQYF. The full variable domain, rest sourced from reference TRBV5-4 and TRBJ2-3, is ETGVTQSPTHLIKTRGQQVTLRCSSQSGHNTVSWYQQALGQGPQFIFQYYREEENGRGNFPPRFSGLQFPNYSSELNVNALELDDSALYLCASSPVMGTQYFGPGTRLTVL.

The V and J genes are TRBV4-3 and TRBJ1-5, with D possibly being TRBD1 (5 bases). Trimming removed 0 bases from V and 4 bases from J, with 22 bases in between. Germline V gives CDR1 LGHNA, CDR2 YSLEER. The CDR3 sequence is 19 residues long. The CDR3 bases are TGCGCCAGCAGCCAAGATAGCGACCCAGGGAACAGTAGGAATCAGCCCCAGCATTTT. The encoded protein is CASSQDSDPGNSRNQPQHF.

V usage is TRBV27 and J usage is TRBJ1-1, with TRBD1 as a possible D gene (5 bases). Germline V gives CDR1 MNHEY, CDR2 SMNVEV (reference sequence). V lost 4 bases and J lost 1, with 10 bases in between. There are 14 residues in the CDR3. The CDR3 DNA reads TGTGCCAGCAGTTGGGGCCCCGGGAACACTGAAGCTTTCTTT. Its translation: CASSWGPGNTEAFF.

CDR3 amino acids: CASSWAGTSSYNEQFF. CDR3 bases: TGTGCCAGCAGCTGGGCCGGGACTAGCAGCTACAATGAGCAGTTCTTC. V and J are TRBV5-4 and TRBJ2-1; 9 bases fit TRBD2. Germline-derived CDR1 and CDR2 are SGHNT and YYREEE (reference sequence). Trimming removed 3 bases from V and 3 bases from J; junction bases left unmatched: 7. This CDR3 contains 16 residues.

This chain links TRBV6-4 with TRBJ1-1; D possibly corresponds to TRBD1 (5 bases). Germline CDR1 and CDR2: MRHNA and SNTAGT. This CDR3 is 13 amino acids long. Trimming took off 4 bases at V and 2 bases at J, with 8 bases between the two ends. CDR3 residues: CASSVQENTEAFF. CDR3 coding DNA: TGTGCCAGCAGTGTACAGGAAAACACTGAAGCTTTCTTT.

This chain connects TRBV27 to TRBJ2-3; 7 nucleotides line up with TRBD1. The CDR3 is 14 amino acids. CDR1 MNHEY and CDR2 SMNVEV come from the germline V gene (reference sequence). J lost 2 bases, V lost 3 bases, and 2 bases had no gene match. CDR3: CASSFQGVTDTQYF. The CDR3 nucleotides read TGTGCCAGCAGTTTCCAGGGGGTCACAGATACGCAGTATTTT.

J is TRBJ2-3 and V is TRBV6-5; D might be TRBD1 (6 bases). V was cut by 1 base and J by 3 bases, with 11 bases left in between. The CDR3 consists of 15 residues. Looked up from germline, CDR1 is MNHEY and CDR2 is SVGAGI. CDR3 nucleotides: TGTGCCAGCAGTTACTTTAGGCAGGGGACAGATACGCAGTATTTT. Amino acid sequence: CASSYFRQGTDTQYF.

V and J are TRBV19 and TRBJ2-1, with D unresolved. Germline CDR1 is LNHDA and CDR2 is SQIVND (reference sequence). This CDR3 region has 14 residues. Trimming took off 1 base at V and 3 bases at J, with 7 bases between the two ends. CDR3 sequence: CASSIAGSYNEQFF. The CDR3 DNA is TGTGCCAGTAGTATAGCAGGCAGCTACAATGAGCAGTTCTTC. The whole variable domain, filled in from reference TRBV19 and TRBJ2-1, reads DGGITQSPKYLFRKEGQNVTLSCEQNLNHDAMYWYRQDPGQGLRLIYYSQIVNDFQKGDIAEGYSVSREKKESFPLTVTSAQKNPTAFYLCASSIAGSYNEQFFGPGTRLTVL.

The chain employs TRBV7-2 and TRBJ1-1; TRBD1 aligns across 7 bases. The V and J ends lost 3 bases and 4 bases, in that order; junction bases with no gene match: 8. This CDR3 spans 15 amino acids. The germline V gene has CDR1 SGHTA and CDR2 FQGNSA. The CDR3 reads CASSLTGKVSTEAFF. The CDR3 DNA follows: TGTGCCAGCAGCTTGACAGGGAAGGTATCCACTGAAGCTTTCTTT.

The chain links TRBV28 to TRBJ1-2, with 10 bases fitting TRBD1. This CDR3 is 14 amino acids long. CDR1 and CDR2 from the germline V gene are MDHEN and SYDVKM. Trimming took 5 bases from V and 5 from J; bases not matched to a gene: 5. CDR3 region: CASSTRTGGYGYTF. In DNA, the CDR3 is TGTGCCAGCAGTACCCGGACAGGGGGATATGGCTACACCTTC.

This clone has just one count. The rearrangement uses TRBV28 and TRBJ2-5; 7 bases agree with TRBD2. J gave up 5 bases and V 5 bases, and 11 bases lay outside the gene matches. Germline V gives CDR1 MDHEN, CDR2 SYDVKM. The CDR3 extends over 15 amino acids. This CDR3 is CASSIKGGAWETQYF. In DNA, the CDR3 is TGTGCCAGCAGTATCAAGGGAGGGGCCTGGGAGACCCAGTACTTC. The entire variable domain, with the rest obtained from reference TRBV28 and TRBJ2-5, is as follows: DVKVTQSSRYLVKRTGEKVFLECVQDMDHENMFWYRQDPGLGLRLIYFSYDVKMKEKGDIPEGYSVSREKKERFSLILESASTNQTSMYLCASSIKGGAWETQYFGPGTRLLVL.

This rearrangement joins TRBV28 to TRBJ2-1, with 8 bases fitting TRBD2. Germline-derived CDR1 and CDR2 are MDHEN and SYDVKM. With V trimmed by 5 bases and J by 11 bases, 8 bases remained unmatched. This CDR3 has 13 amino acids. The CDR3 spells CASSGDTSGQQFF. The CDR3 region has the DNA TGTGCCAGCAGTGGCGACACTAGCGGACAGCAGTTCTTC.

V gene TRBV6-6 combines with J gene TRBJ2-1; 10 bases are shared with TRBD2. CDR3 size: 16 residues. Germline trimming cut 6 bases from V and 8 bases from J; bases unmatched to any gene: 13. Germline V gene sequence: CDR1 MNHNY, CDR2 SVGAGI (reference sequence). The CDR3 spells CASRIAPSGRVYEQFF. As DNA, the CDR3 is TGTGCCAGCAGAATCGCTCCTAGCGGGAGAGTCTATGAGCAGTTCTTC.

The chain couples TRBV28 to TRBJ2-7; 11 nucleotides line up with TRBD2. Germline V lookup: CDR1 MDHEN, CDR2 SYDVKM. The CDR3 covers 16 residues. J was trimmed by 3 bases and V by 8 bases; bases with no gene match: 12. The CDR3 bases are TGTGCCAGCGGGGTCCAACTAGCGGGAGTCAACTACGAGCAGTACTTC. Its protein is CASGVQLAGVNYEQYF.

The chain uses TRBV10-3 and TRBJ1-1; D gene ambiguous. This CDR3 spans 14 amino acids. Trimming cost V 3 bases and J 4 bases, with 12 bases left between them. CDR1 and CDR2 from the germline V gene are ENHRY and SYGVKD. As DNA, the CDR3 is TGTGCCATCAGTGACCCTTATAAGGGCACTGAAGCTTTCTTT. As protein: CAISDPYKGTEAFF.

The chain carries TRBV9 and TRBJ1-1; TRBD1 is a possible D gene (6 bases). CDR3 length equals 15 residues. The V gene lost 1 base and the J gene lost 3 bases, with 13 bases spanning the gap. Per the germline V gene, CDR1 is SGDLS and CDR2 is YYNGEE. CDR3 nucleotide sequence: TGTGCCAGCAGCGTAAGACAGGAGCCGTACACTGAAGCTTTCTTT. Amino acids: CASSVRQEPYTEAFF.

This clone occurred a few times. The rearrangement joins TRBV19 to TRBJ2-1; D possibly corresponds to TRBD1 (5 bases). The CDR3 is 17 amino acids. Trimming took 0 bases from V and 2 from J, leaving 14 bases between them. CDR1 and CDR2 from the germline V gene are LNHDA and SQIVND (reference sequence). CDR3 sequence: CASSIDREIIPYNEQFF. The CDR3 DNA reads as TGTGCCAGTAGTATAGACAGGGAAATTATCCCCTACAATGAGCAGTTCTTC.

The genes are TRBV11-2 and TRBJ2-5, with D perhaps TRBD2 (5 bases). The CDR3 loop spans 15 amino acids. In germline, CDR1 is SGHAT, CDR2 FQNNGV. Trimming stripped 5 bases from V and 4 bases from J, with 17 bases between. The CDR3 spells CASSIREGALETQYF. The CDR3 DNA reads TGTGCCAGCAGCATACGCGAGGGAGCATTAGAGACCCAGTACTTC.

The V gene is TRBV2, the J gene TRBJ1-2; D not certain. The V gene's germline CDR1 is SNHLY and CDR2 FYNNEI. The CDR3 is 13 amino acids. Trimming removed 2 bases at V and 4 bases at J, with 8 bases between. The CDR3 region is CASSESWTYGYTF. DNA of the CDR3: TGTGCCAGCAGTGAATCTTGGACCTATGGCTACACCTTC.

In DNA, the CDR3 is TGTGCCAGCAGCTCCGGCCCTGGGACAGGGGTAACTGAAGCTTTCTTT. Its protein is CASSSGPGTGVTEAFF. The chain uses TRBV27 and TRBJ1-1; 10 bases align to TRBD1. With V trimmed by 6 bases and J by 5 bases, 12 bases remained unmatched. Germline lookup yields CDR1 MNHEY and CDR2 SMNVEV (reference sequence). CDR3 length: 16 amino acids.

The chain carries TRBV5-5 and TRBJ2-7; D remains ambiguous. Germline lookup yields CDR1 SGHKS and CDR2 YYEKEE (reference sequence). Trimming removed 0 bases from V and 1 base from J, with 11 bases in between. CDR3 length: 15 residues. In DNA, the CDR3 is TGTGCCAGCAGCTTGGACCCCGTGGGGTCCTACGAGCAGTACTTC. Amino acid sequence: CASSLDPVGSYEQYF.

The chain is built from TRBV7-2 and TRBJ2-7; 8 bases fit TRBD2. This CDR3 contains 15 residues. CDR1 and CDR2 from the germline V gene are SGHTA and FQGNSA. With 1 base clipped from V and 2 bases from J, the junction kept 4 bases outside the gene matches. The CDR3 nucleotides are TGTGCCAGCAGCTTAGGCGGACTAGCCCCCTACGAGCAGTACTTC. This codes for CASSLGGLAPYEQYF.